This TCR beta chain was obtained from a study of blood T cell repertoires in COVID-19 (dated by TCRdb to 2018 to 2021). In the study overall: Samples from collaborators originated in the United States, Italy and Spain and spanned both the acute and convalescent phases of COVID-19. The prospective study material was composed of cDNA or gDNA derived from T cells, B-cell-depleted T cells, or PBMCs. Deeply sampled blood TCRbeta repertoires from subjects exposed to, actively infected with, or recovered from COVID-19 were included in the dataset. The repertoires were made available in a free public database intended to serve as a resource for research on the immune response to SARS-CoV-2. Samples were obtained from the ongoing ImmuneRACE study (first 160 participants) and from about 1,300 subjects provided by 6 global collaborators. The sample metadata nearly always contained a de-identified subject ID, COVID-19 status, age in years and sex. Where HLA class I and class II types were available, the types were taken from metadata supplied by the sample provider, not from assay-based typing. Here is what the overall study found, with its caveats: How much clinical and demographic metadata was included differed by source and by participant, and the metadata was provided uncurated.

This clone was found once. Its target antigen remains unknown. No base qualities exist here, and no much larger clone lies one base off it. The immunoSEQ Assay, a bias-controlled multiplex PCR, was used to amplify TCRbeta CDR3 regions from genomic DNA. Under the source paper's analysis protocol: Nucleated cell counts per sample were estimated from amplification of reference gene primers within the assay. Sequence reads were collapsed and filtered to measure the absolute abundance of every unique TCRbeta CDR3 rearrangement. For each sample, productive Simpson clonality was calculated as the square root of Simpson's diversity index over productive rearrangements. TCRdb retrieved this table from immuneACCESS and kept in-frame rearrangements only. Not all clones are present; in checked studies, unresolved V genes account for under half, and no reason is known for the remainder. V, J and clone size are taken as reported in that table, and D and trimming were inferred from the DNA itself. The table for this sample lists 150,000 to 200,000 clones; 82% of them were counted only once. The ten largest clones represent about a fifth of the sample.

Whole blood was collected in K2EDTA tubes by collaborating institutions according to the institutions' own protocols. Collaborator samples were shipped for TCRbeta analysis as frozen whole blood, isolated PBMCs, or DNA extracted from either sample type. Measured from the cysteine to the phenylalanine, the CDR3 is 11 residues long. The CDR3 DNA has 33 bases and is translated from base 1. At the junction V is shortened by 5 bases and J by 3 bases, with 2 bases in between. The germline V gene (reference sequence) specifies MNHEY as CDR1 and SMNVEV as CDR2. Sequenced input: peripheral blood. The V and J genes are TRBV27 and TRBJ2-1; there is no confident call for the D gene. This receptor was identified in a woman older than 75 with acute or convalescent COVID-19. The DNA sequence is TGTGCCAGCAGTCTCTACAATGAGCAGTTCTTC. This is translated as CASSLYNEQFF.